A single sample is the source of the 12 T cell receptor beta chains below, sequenced in a study of OX40 agonist ivuxolimab in advanced cancers. Sequencing used immunoSEQ multiplex PCR; TCRdb keeps in-frame clones, though not all of them. Of tens of thousands of clones listed, around 93% were seen once; the top ten hold about 4%. Specimen: CD4+ or CD8+ T cells sorted from blood, collected in a trial of the OX40 agonist ivuxolimab. Source of these receptors: an adult with an advanced solid tumor such as melanoma, head and neck, liver or kidney cancer.

The genes are TRBV28 and TRBJ1-3; possible D gene TRBD1, 5 bases. CDR1 is MDHEN, CDR2 SYDVKM, per germline. The germline V and J ends were trimmed by 2 bases and 9 bases, with 14 bases remaining between them. The CDR3 is 14 residues long. The CDR3 bases are TGTGCCAGCAGTTTAGAAGACAGTCTCTCCACCATATATTTT. This translates into CASSLEDSLSTIYF.

The rearrangement uses TRBV7-8 and TRBJ2-5; D may be TRBD2 (6 bases). CDR3 length equals 12 residues. V was shortened by 5 bases and J by 10 bases, with 14 bases between the two germline ends. Germline V gene data show CDR1 as SGHVS and CDR2 as FQNEAQ. The CDR3 loop is CASSPLREVQYF. The CDR3 DNA reads as TGTGCCAGCAGCCCGCTCAGGGAGGTCCAGTACTTC.

This clone was seen once. The chain is built from TRBV11-2 and TRBJ2-2; no definite D call. Trimming removed 5 bases from V and 12 bases from J, with 19 bases in between. The CDR3 is made up of 14 amino acids. Per germline, CDR1 SGHAT and CDR2 FQNNGV. CDR3 protein: CASSLPDPPGQLFF. The CDR3 bases are TGTGCCAGCAGCCTCCCGGACCCCCCGGGCCAGCTGTTTTTT. Combining the CDR3 with reference TRBV11-2 and TRBJ2-2 gives the whole variable domain EAGVAQSPRYKIIEKRQSVAFWCNPISGHATLYWYQQILGQGPKLLIQFQNNGVVDDSQLPKDRFSAERLKGVDSTLKIQPAKLEDSAVYLCASSLPDPPGQLFFGEGSRLTVL.

The gene calls are TRBV6-1 and TRBJ1-5; D might be TRBD1 (6 bases). From germline, CDR1 is MNHNS and CDR2 SASEGT. CDR3 size: 15 residues. The V and J ends lost 5 bases and 1 base respectively, with 12 bases between them. CDR3 nucleotide sequence: TGTGCCAGCAGTTGGCGGGGGGCGAGCAATCAGCCCCAGCATTTT. It codes for CASSWRGASNQPQHF.

This CDR3 is CASSILGGAGTALHF. CDR3 coding DNA: TGTGCCAGCAGCATCCTCGGGGGCGCGGGGACAGCCCTCCACTTT. The chain links TRBV5-6 to TRBJ1-6, with TRBD1 matching 7 bases. The CDR3 consists of 15 residues. Germline CDR1 is SGHDT and CDR2 is YYEEEE. V lost 4 bases, J lost 14 bases, and 15 bases stayed unmatched.

This clone was detected only once. This sequence joins TRBV6-5 and TRBJ2-2; D not certain. The CDR3 covers 12 residues. Per germline, CDR1 MNHEY and CDR2 SVGAGI. V lost 1 base, J lost 7 bases, and 4 bases lay in between. As DNA, the CDR3 is TGTGCCAGCAGTTACTTGATCGGGGAGCTGTTTTTT. It encodes CASSYLIGELFF.

The rearrangement joins TRBV27 to TRBJ2-1, with 9 bases identical to TRBD1. This CDR3 spans 16 amino acids. Looked up from germline, CDR1 is MNHEY and CDR2 is SMNVEV (reference sequence). The J segment lost 7 bases and the V segment lost 7 bases, leaving 14 bases of the junction unmatched. CDR3 sequence (DNA): TGTGCCAGCACCCAAGGGCCGGGACAGGGTAAGAATGAGCAGTTCTTC. Amino acid sequence: CASTQGPGQGKNEQFF.

The V and J genes are TRBV2 and TRBJ2-1, with 8 bases identical to TRBD2. Trimming took 2 bases from V and 7 from J; bases not matched to a gene: 10. The V gene's germline CDR1 is SNHLY and CDR2 FYNNEI. The CDR3 has 16 residues. CDR3 sequence: CASSEIRREARNEQFF. In DNA form, the CDR3 reads TGTGCCAGCAGTGAAATTAGGCGGGAGGCACGGAATGAGCAGTTCTTC. The full variable domain, its missing parts supplied by reference TRBV2 and TRBJ2-1, is EPEVTQTPSHQVTQMGQEVILRCVPISNHLYFYWYRQILGQKVEFLVSFYNNEISEKSEIFDDQFSVERPDGSNFTLKIRSTKLEDSAMYFCASSEIRREARNEQFFGPGTRLTVL.

V usage is TRBV13 and J usage is TRBJ2-7; TRBD2 aligns across 7 bases. The CDR3 contains 19 residues. Germline CDR1 is PRHDT and CDR2 is FYEKMQ (reference sequence). Unmatched junction bases numbered 19, after V lost 5 bases and J lost 0 bases. The CDR3 is CASSARVGGRHSLSYEQYF. Written as DNA, the CDR3 is TGTGCCAGCAGCGCGCGCGTGGGGGGGAGACACTCGCTCTCCTACGAGCAGTACTTC.

V gene TRBV7-9 combines with J gene TRBJ2-1, with 7 bases that match TRBD1. Per germline, CDR1 SEHNR and CDR2 FQNEAQ (reference sequence). The V and J ends lost 6 bases and 4 bases, in that order; junction bases with no gene match: 9. This CDR3 comprises 15 residues. The CDR3 spells CASSQTGLAYNEQFF. Written as DNA, the CDR3 is TGTGCCAGCAGTCAGACAGGGCTCGCATACAATGAGCAGTTCTTC.

The V gene is TRBV4-3, the J gene TRBJ2-1, with D tentatively TRBD1 (5 bases). The length of the CDR3 is 14 residues. The V gene's germline CDR1 is LGHNA and CDR2 YSLEER. Trimming shortened V by 0 bases and J by 10 bases, and 13 bases separated the two germline ends. This CDR3 is CASSQDWGWGEQFF. As DNA, the CDR3 is TGCGCCAGCAGCCAAGATTGGGGCTGGGGCGAGCAGTTCTTC.

The chain employs TRBV27 and TRBJ2-1; 8 nucleotides align to TRBD2. CDR3 length equals 15 residues. The V segment lost 0 bases and the J segment 9 bases; nucleotides outside the gene matches: 7. Per the germline V gene, CDR1 is MNHEY and CDR2 is SMNVEV (reference sequence). CDR3 region: CASSLSSGGAGEQFF. The CDR3 DNA follows: TGTGCCAGCAGTTTATCTTCCGGGGGGGCCGGTGAGCAGTTCTTC.